Below, 27 T cell receptor beta chains from the same sample are listed, as sequenced in a study of T-cell memory formation after mild COVID-19 (dated by TCRdb to 2020 to 2023). Library construction relied on 5' RACE. The reads were generated on an Illumina NovaSeq 6000. The public sequencing data were trimmed at Q25 with fastp and processed into clonotypes with MiXCR by TCRdb, which kept only in-frame beta chains. Each entry is one CDR3 protein sequence, shown with its most common DNA and genes. Present in this sample are roughly 200,000 distinct CDR3 sequences, around a fifth of which were seen just once. The ten largest clones add up to 23% of the sample. The specimen was PBMCs or a T cell subset sorted from them (not recorded which). Receptors originate from an adult woman who had mild COVID-19 (a few samples of this study predate the infection). The sample titles of this study are shuffled in the database, so cell type and time point are left out; the donor was told from shared clones.

The chain uses TRBV12-3 or TRBV12-4 and TRBJ2-6; D is undetermined. Trimming shortened V by 6 bases and J by 9 bases, and 6 bases separated the two germline ends. The CDR3 covers 11 residues. This chain's CDR3 is CASSYGNVLTF. The DNA of the CDR3 is TGTGCCAGCAGCTACGGCAACGTCCTGACTTTC.

This clonotype was recorded only once. The chain is built from TRBV7-2 and TRBJ1-1, with 9 nucleotides matching TRBD1. Germline assignment: CDR1 SGHTA and CDR2 FQGNSA. Unmatched junction bases numbered 7, after V lost 3 bases and J lost 5 bases. This CDR3 has 15 residues. The CDR3 loop is CASSLSGTGLTEAFF. The CDR3 coding sequence is TGTGCCAGCAGCTTGTCCGGGACAGGGCTAACTGAAGCTTTCTTT.

This clonotype was seen a handful of times. The gene calls are TRBV29-1 and TRBJ2-1, with TRBD1 matching 7 bases. Germline V gene lookup returns CDR1 SQVTM and CDR2 ANQGSEA. J lost 3 bases, V lost 5 bases, and 4 bases had no gene match. The CDR3 spans 13 residues. CDR3 residues: CSVTWDSYNEQFF. Written as DNA, the CDR3 is TGCAGCGTTACCTGGGACAGCTACAATGAGCAGTTCTTC.

The chain couples TRBV5-1 to TRBJ2-1; the D gene is possibly TRBD2 (7 bases). V lost 0 bases, J lost 8 bases, and 15 bases lay in between. The CDR3 runs 15 residues. Germline CDR1 SGHRS, CDR2 YFSETQ. CDR3 bases: TGCGCCAGCAGCTTGGGGGCAGGGGAGGGCGATGAGCAGTTCTTC. Amino acid sequence: CASSLGAGEGDEQFF.

The chain has TRBV2 and TRBJ2-4; TRBD1 agrees at 7 bases. With V trimmed by 3 bases and J by 0 bases, 2 bases remained unmatched. The germline V gene encodes CDR1 SNHLY and CDR2 FYNNEI. The CDR3 is made up of 15 amino acids. DNA of the CDR3: TGTGCCAGCAGTGACAGGGGGTTAGCCAAAAACATTCAGTACTTC. Translation: CASSDRGLAKNIQYF.

This clonotype was counted only a few times. The chain employs TRBV4-1 and TRBJ2-4; TRBD2 aligns across 12 bases. The germline V gene encodes CDR1 MGHRA and CDR2 YSYEKL. J gave up 6 bases and V 3 bases, and 6 bases lay outside the gene matches. This CDR3 is 16 amino acids long. The CDR3 region has the DNA TGCGCCAGCAGCCAGTGGACTAGCGGGATGGGAAACATTCAGTACTTC. This encodes CASSQWTSGMGNIQYF.

The chain joins TRBV20-1 to TRBJ2-1; D may correspond to TRBD1 or TRBD2 (5 bases each). Germline CDR1 DFQATT, CDR2 SNEGSKA (reference sequence). This CDR3 comprises 14 residues. Between the trimmed V and J ends, which lost 7 bases and 0 bases, there was a span of 13 bases. The DNA for the CDR3 is TGCAGTGTTCGGGACCTTAACTCCTACAATGAGCAGTTCTTC. It specifies CSVRDLNSYNEQFF.

The chain combines TRBV6-5 with TRBJ1-2; 9 bases fit TRBD1. CDR1 and CDR2 from the germline V gene are MNHEY and SVGAGI. The CDR3 is made up of 13 amino acids. Unmatched junction bases numbered 4, after V lost 5 bases and J lost 6 bases. CDR3 region: CASSTTGGNGYTF. The DNA for the CDR3 is TGTGCCAGCAGTACCACAGGGGGCAATGGCTACACCTTC.

This clonotype was observed a few times. The chain carries TRBV24-1 and TRBJ2-4; D remains unclear. V was clipped by 4 bases and J by 0 bases, with 9 bases between them. CDR3 length equals 15 residues. The germline gives CDR1 KGHDR, CDR2 SFDVKD. DNA of the CDR3: TGTGCCACCAGTGACTCCACAGTAGCCAAAAACATTCAGTACTTC. Its translation is CATSDSTVAKNIQYF.

There are a few counts of this clonotype. The chain uses TRBV15 and TRBJ1-2, with D unclear. The V end was cut by 3 bases, the J end by 8 bases, with 13 bases between. Germline lookup yields CDR1 LNHNV and CDR2 YYDKDF (reference sequence). This CDR3 is built from 13 residues. The CDR3, as DNA: TGTGCCACCAGCAGGTCGAGTCTCGACGGCTACACCTTC. This translates into CATSRSSLDGYTF.

V and J are TRBV5-1 and TRBJ2-6; the D is unclear. CDR3 length: 16 residues. Per the germline V gene, CDR1 is SGHRS and CDR2 is YFSETQ. The V and J ends lost 4 bases and 0 bases respectively, with 11 bases between them. The CDR3 DNA reads TGCGCCAGCAGCCCTCTCCCAGACTCTGGGGCCAACGTCCTGACTTTC. Translation gives CASSPLPDSGANVLTF.

This clonotype was picked up one time. One end of the junction is discordant with germline, which a read error may explain. The genes are TRBV7-6 and TRBJ2-6; D perhaps matches TRBD2 (6 bases). The CDR3 has 16 amino acids. Germline assignment: CDR1 SGHVS and CDR2 FNYEAQ. CDR3 nucleotides: TGTGCCAGCAGTTTAGGGGAGGCGTCTGGGGCCAACGTCCTGACTTTC. This translates into CASSLGEASGANVLTF.

There are a few counts of this clonotype. The chain recombines TRBV6-2 or TRBV6-3 with TRBJ2-1; the D is unclear. This CDR3 comprises 16 residues. Between the trimmed V and J ends, which lost 6 bases and 0 bases, there was a span of 15 bases. In germline, CDR1 is MNHEY, CDR2 SVGEGT. Written as DNA, the CDR3 is TGTGCCAGCAGCCCACCCGCGGTTAGCTCCTACAATGAGCAGTTCTTC. Encoded protein: CASSPPAVSSYNEQFF.

This CDR3 reads CASSLGTADYNQPQHF. As DNA, the CDR3 is TGTGCCAGCAGTTTGGGGACCGCCGATTACAATCAGCCCCAGCATTTT. This sequence joins TRBV12-3 or TRBV12-4 and TRBJ1-5; D perhaps matches TRBD1 (5 bases). Deletions cut 3 bases from V and 3 bases from J, with 15 bases between. This CDR3 spans 16 amino acids.

The chain joins TRBV24-1 to TRBJ2-7, with 9 positions matching TRBD2. Germline values: CDR1 KGHDR, CDR2 SFDVKD. V shed 6 bases and J 3 bases; nucleotides not matched to a gene: 2. The CDR3 sequence is 13 residues long. The CDR3 DNA follows: TGTGCCACCAGTCCTAGCGGGGACTACGAGCAGTACTTC. Amino acids: CATSPSGDYEQYF.

The chain's CDR3 is CSARDLGGPNINQPQHF. The CDR3 DNA is TGCAGTGCTAGAGATCTGGGGGGCCCCAATATCAATCAGCCCCAGCATTTT. This chain joins TRBV20-1 and TRBJ1-5, with D perhaps TRBD1 (6 bases). This CDR3 comprises 17 residues. Trimming shortened V by 0 bases and J by 3 bases, and 18 bases separated the two germline ends. Per the germline V gene, CDR1 is DFQATT and CDR2 is SNEGSKA (reference sequence).

The table lists this clonotype with a few counts. V usage is TRBV5-1 and J usage is TRBJ2-7; the D is unclear. In germline, CDR1 is SGHRS, CDR2 YFSETQ. The CDR3 runs to 14 residues. The ends were cut back, 4 bases at V and 3 bases at J, with 14 bases in the middle. CDR3 nucleotide sequence: TGCGCCAGCAGCCTGCGTGGGTCCCTCTACGAGCAGTACTTC. It translates to CASSLRGSLYEQYF. The complete variable domain, with remaining parts taken from reference TRBV5-1 and TRBJ2-7, reads KAGVTQTPRYLIKTRGQQVTLSCSPISGHRSVSWYQQTPGQGLQFLFEYFSETQRNKGNFPGRFSGRQFSNSRSEMNVSTLELGDSALYLCASSLRGSLYEQYFGPGTRLTVT.

The rearrangement joins TRBV7-9 to TRBJ1-1; D is unclear. V shed 5 bases and J shed 1 base, with 5 bases lying between them. The CDR3 is 12 amino acids. CDR1 SEHNR and CDR2 FQNEAQ come from the germline V gene (reference sequence). CDR3 nucleotides: TGTGCCAGCAGCCAACGGAACACTGAAGCTTTCTTT. As protein: CASSQRNTEAFF. Looking up the rest from reference TRBV7-9 and TRBJ1-1 gives the full variable domain: DTGVSQNPRHKITKRGQNVTFRCDPISEHNRLYWYRQTLGQGPEFLTYFQNEAQLEKSRLLSDRFSAERPKGSFSTLEIQRTEQGDSAMYLCASSQRNTEAFFGQGTRLTVV.

The rearrangement uses TRBV10-3 and TRBJ1-1, with D perhaps TRBD1 (6 bases). V was trimmed by 4 bases and J by 6 bases, leaving 15 bases between them. The length of the CDR3 is 14 residues. Germline V gives CDR1 ENHRY, CDR2 SYGVKD. The CDR3 DNA follows: TGTGCCATCAGTGCCGAAGGGGGAAGTCCTGAAGCTTTCTTT. As protein: CAISAEGGSPEAFF.

This clonotype appeared a few times. The chain carries TRBV3-1 and TRBJ1-5, with D possibly TRBD1 on 5 matching bases. The V gene lost 0 bases and the J gene lost 7 bases, with 7 bases spanning the gap. This CDR3 spans 13 amino acids. From germline, CDR1 is LGHDT and CDR2 YNNKEL (reference sequence). CDR3 in amino acids: CASSQEGGQPQHF. The CDR3 bases are TGTGCCAGCAGCCAAGAGGGGGGACAGCCCCAGCATTTT.

The V gene is TRBV7-9, the J gene TRBJ2-1, with unresolved D. This CDR3 is built from 13 residues. Germline CDR1 SEHNR, CDR2 FQNEAQ (reference sequence). Trimming took off 2 bases at V and 8 bases at J, with 10 bases between the two ends. The CDR3 sequence is CASSLYPRDEQFF. As DNA, the CDR3 is TGTGCCAGCAGCTTATACCCTAGAGATGAGCAGTTCTTC. Based on the CDR3 plus reference TRBV7-9 and TRBJ2-1, the full variable domain is DTGVSQNPRHKITKRGQNVTFRCDPISEHNRLYWYRQTLGQGPEFLTYFQNEAQLEKSRLLSDRFSAERPKGSFSTLEIQRTEQGDSAMYLCASSLYPRDEQFFGPGTRLTVL.

The chain carries TRBV21-1 and TRBJ1-2; no check of the table's D call, TRBD1, against the DNA was made. TRBV21-1 is flagged as a pseudogene. The CDR3 sequence is 15 residues long. DNA of the CDR3: TGTGCCAGCAGCAAGCTCCCTTTCCTCAACTATGGCTACACCTTC. This gives the protein CASSKLPFLNYGYTF.

This clonotype was seen more than once but under ten times. The chain has TRBV3-1 and TRBJ2-3, with a weak D call TRBD1 (5 bases). This CDR3 spans 15 amino acids. Trimming took off 0 bases at V and 5 bases at J, with 12 bases between the two ends. Germline CDR1 and CDR2: LGHDT and YNNKEL (reference sequence). DNA for the CDR3: TGTGCCAGCAGCCAAGAATCTGGGGCTAGAGATACGCAGTATTTT. Translated: CASSQESGARDTQYF.

In this sample, this clonotype turned up a few times. The chain links TRBV6-2 or TRBV6-3 to TRBJ2-1, with a possible D match to TRBD1 (5 bases). V gave up 6 bases and J gave up 6 bases, with 9 bases separating them. Germline CDR1 is MNHEY and CDR2 is SVGEGT. There are 12 residues in the CDR3. DNA for the CDR3: TGTGCCAGCAGAGTGACAGTCAATGAGCAGTTCTTC. Its translation is CASRVTVNEQFF.

This chain connects TRBV4-1 to TRBJ1-5; 8 positions match TRBD1. The ends lost 0 bases at V and 5 bases at J; junction bases unmatched: 6. Germline V gene data show CDR1 as MGHRA and CDR2 as YSYEKL. The CDR3 contains 16 residues. The DNA for the CDR3 is TGCGCCAGCAGCCAAGAACAGGGGGACCTCTATCAGCCCCAGCATTTT. Its translation is CASSQEQGDLYQPQHF.

This clonotype was observed a few times. The V and J genes are TRBV4-1 and TRBJ2-1, with TRBD2 identical over 8 bases. This CDR3 region has 17 residues. The V and J ends lost 4 bases and 0 bases, in that order; junction bases with no gene match: 8. Germline CDR1 and CDR2: MGHRA and YSYEKL. The CDR3 region has the DNA TGCGCCAGCAGCCTCCAGGAGCGGGGGAGCTCCTACAATGAGCAGTTCTTC. Amino acid sequence: CASSLQERGSSYNEQFF.

This clonotype was counted only a few times. The CDR3 DNA reads TGTGCCAGCAGTTCGCCCTCGACTAGCGGGGGGGGAAATACGCAGTATTTT. The encoded protein is CASSSPSTSGGGNTQYF. The chain is built from TRBV12-3 or TRBV12-4 and TRBJ2-3, with 14 bases identical to TRBD2. The CDR3 totals 17 residues. J gave up 7 bases and V 4 bases, and 10 bases lay outside the gene matches.